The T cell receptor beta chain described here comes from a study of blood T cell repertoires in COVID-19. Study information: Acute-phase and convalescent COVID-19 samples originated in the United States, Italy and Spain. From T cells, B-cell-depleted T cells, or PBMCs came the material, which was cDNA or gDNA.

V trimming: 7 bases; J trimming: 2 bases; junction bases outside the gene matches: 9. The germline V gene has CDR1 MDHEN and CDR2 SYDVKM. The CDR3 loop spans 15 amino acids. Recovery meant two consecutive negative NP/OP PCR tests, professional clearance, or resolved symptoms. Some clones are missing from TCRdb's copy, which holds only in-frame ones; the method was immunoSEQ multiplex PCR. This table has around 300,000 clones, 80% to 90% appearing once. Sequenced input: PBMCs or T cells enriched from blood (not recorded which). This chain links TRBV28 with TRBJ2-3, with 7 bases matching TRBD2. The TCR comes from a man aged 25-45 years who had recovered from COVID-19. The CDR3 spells CASTEGAGVTDTQYF. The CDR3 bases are TGTGCCAGCACCGAAGGGGCGGGGGTCACAGATACGCAGTATTTT.